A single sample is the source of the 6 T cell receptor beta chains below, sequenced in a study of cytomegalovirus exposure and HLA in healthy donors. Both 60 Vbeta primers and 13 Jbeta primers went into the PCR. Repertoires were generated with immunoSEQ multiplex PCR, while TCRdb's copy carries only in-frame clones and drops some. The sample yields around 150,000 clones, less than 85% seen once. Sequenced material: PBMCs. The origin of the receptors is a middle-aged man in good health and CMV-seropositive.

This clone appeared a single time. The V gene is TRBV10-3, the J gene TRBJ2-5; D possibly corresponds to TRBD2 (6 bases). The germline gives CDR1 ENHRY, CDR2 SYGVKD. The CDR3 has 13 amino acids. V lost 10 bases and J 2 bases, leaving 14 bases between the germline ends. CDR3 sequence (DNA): TGTGCCACATCACGGGACTCACAAGAGACCCAGTACTTC. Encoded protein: CATSRDSQETQYF.

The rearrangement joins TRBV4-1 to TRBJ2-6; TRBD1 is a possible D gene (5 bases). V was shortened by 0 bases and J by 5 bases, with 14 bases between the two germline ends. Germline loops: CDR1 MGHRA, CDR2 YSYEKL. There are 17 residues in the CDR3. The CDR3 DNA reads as TGCGCCAGCAGCCAAGATCCCGACAGTCTCTGGGCCAACGTCCTGACTTTC. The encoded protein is CASSQDPDSLWANVLTF.

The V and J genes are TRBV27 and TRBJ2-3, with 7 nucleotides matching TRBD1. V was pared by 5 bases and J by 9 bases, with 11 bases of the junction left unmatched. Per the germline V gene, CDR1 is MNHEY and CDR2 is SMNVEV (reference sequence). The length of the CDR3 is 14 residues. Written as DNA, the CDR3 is TGTGCCAGCAGTCCCCGGGACAGTCGGCTAACGCAGTATTTT. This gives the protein CASSPRDSRLTQYF.

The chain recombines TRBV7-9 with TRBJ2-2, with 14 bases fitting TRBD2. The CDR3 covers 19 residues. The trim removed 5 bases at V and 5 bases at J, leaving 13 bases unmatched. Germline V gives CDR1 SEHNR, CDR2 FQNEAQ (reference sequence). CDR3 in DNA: TGTGCCAGCAGCCATGGGACTAGCGGGAGTTTTTCCCAAACCGGGGAGCTGTTTTTT. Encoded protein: CASSHGTSGSFSQTGELFF.

CDR3: CASSARGGKGSEAFF. The DNA for the CDR3 is TGTGCCAGCAGTGCGAGGGGGGGTAAGGGTTCTGAAGCTTTCTTT. The rearrangement joins TRBV2 to TRBJ1-1; D may be TRBD1 (6 bases). The CDR3 covers 15 residues. Germline lookup yields CDR1 SNHLY and CDR2 FYNNEI. The V gene lost 4 bases and the J gene lost 6 bases, with 18 bases spanning the gap. Drawing the rest from reference TRBV2 and TRBJ1-1, the complete variable domain is EPEVTQTPSHQVTQMGQEVILRCVPISNHLYFYWYRQILGQKVEFLVSFYNNEISEKSEIFDDQFSVERPDGSNFTLKIRSTKLEDSAMYFCASSARGGKGSEAFFGQGTRLTVV.

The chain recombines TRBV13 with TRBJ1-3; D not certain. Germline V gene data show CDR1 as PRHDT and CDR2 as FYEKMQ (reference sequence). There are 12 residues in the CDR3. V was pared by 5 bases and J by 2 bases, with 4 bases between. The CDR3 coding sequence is TGTGCCAGCAGCCTAACTGGAAACACCATATATTTT. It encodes CASSLTGNTIYF.